The clone carrying this T cell receptor beta chain was recorded many times. The CDR3 covers 13 residues. With 6 bases removed from V and 5 bases from J, the gap between germline ends came to 14 bases. CDR1 DFQATT and CDR2 SNEGSKA come from the germline V gene (reference sequence). This sample is part of a study of human T cells and chemical hapten exposure. TCRdb reanalysed the RACE reads using MiXCR and keeps one entry per CDR3 protein. The repertoire holds fewer than 80,000 distinct CDR3 sequences, with about a tenth as singletons. Regarding time point: patch test 2, 6 weeks after DPC sensitization. The sample's treatment: therapeutic diphenylcyclopropenone sensitization with weekly scalp DPC.

The chain employs TRBV20-1 and TRBJ2-1, with D maybe TRBD2 (5 bases). The sample was whole blood, taken in connection with sensitization to the hapten diphenylcyclopropenone (DPC). The clonotype was recovered from a woman aged 45-59 years with alopecia areata. Some clones in this sample may be carry-over from other donors' samples. CDR3 loop: CSALGLYHNEQFF. The CDR3 DNA reads as TGCAGTGCCCTAGGACTGTACCACAATGAGCAGTTCTTC.